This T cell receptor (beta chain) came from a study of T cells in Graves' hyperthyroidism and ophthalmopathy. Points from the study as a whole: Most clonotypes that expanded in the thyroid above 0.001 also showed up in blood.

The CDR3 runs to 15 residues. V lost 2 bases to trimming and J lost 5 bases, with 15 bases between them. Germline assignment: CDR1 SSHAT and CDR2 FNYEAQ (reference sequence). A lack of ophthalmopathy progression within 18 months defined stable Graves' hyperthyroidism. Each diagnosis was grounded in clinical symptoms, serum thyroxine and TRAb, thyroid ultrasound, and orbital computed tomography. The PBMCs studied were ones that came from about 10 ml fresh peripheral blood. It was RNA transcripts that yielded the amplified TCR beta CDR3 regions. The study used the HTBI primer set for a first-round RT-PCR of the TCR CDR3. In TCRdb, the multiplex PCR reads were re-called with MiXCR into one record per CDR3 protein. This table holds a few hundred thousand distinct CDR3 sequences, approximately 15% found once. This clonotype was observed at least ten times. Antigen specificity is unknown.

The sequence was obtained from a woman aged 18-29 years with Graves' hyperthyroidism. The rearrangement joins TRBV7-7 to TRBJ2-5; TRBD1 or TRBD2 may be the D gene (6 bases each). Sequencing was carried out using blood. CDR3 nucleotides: TGTGCCAGCAGCTTAAGGGAGGCAGGGGCTGAGACCCAGTACTTC. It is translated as CASSLREAGAETQYF.